One T cell receptor beta chain is described in this entry. This sample is drawn from a study of control samples from healthy donors and cancer patients. The protocol was immunoSEQ multiplex PCR, while the TCRdb copy is restricted to in-frame clones and leaves out a portion. Seen here are 80,000 to 100,000 clones, about nine tenths observed once, and the top ten hold about 3%. The CDR3 has 12 amino acids. V dropped 7 bases and J dropped 7; count of bases not matched to a gene: 6. Material for sequencing was blood. The V gene is TRBV12-3 or TRBV12-4, the J gene TRBJ1-1; TRBD1 aligns across 7 bases. The TCR was taken from a human donor in good health. The donor label of this sample is uncertain. The CDR3 DNA reads as TGTGCCAGCACCCCAGGGGGGGATGAAGCTTTCTTT. It is translated as CASTPGGDEAFF.